Listed here are 23 T cell receptor beta chains from one sample, sequenced in a study of T cells after yellow fever vaccination. TCRdb re-derived calls from the 5' RACE reads in MiXCR, one entry per CDR3 protein. The table lists about 220,000 distinct CDR3 sequences, approximately 3% of them singletons. Source: CD4+ T cells sorted from PBMCs, taken 10 days after the yellow fever booster vaccination. The receptors derive from a man aged 18 to 35 who received the YFV17D yellow fever vaccine.

This clonotype was observed at least ten times. The J gene is TRBJ2-7, the V gene TRBV20-1; D perhaps matches TRBD2 (5 bases). Germline assignment: CDR1 DFQATT and CDR2 SNEGSKA (reference sequence). V gave up 3 bases and J gave up 2 bases, with 14 bases separating them. The CDR3 sequence is 14 residues long. CDR3 sequence reads: CSARGGGGTYEQYF. The CDR3 DNA follows: TGCAGTGCTAGGGGCGGCGGAGGAACCTACGAGCAGTACTTC.

V usage is TRBV5-1 and J usage is TRBJ1-1, with 8 bases fitting TRBD1. The V gene end was trimmed by 1 base and the J gene end by 5 bases; junction bases not matched to a gene: 4. Germline V gene lookup returns CDR1 SGHRS and CDR2 YFSETQ. The CDR3 runs 14 residues. The CDR3 loop is CASSLQGAETEAFF. The CDR3 bases are TGCGCCAGCAGCTTGCAGGGGGCGGAAACTGAAGCTTTCTTT. Filled out from reference TRBV5-1 and TRBJ1-1, the complete variable domain reads KAGVTQTPRYLIKTRGQQVTLSCSPISGHRSVSWYQQTPGQGLQFLFEYFSETQRNKGNFPGRFSGRQFSNSRSEMNVSTLELGDSALYLCASSLQGAETEAFFGQGTRLTVV.

Remarks on this clonotype: Possible read error: a much larger clone is one base away. V usage is TRBV4-3 and J usage is TRBJ2-5; a possible D gene is TRBD2 (6 bases). CDR1 is LGHNA and CDR2 is YSLEER in the germline V gene. The CDR3 totals 14 residues. CDR3 nucleotides: TGCGCCAGCAGCCAAGATGGCCGGGGGTCGACCAAGTACTTC. This codes for CASSQDGRGSTKYF.

The J gene is TRBJ2-5, the V gene TRBV11-2; 13 bases line up with TRBD2. Germline V gives CDR1 SGHAT, CDR2 FQNNGV. The junction had 4 bases not matched to a gene; V was cut back by 4 bases and J by 5 bases. The CDR3 has 15 amino acids. This chain's CDR3 is CASSSLAGGPETQYF. The DNA of the CDR3 is TGTGCCAGCAGCTCACTAGCGGGGGGGCCGGAGACCCAGTACTTC.

This clonotype has at least ten counts. The rearrangement links TRBV18 to TRBJ2-7; TRBD1 agrees at 8 bases. The CDR3 consists of 15 residues. Losses at the gene ends were 4 bases for V and 5 bases for J; bases not matched to a gene: 10. CDR1 is KGHSH, CDR2 LQKENI, per germline. The CDR3 coding sequence is TGTGCCAGCTCACGTTCCGGACAGGGAGGTAACGAGCAGTACTTC. It yields the protein CASSRSGQGGNEQYF.

This clonotype was recorded a few times. The genes are TRBV7-9 and TRBJ2-5, with TRBD1 matching over 11 bases. Trimming cost V 6 bases and J 5 bases; bases outside gene matches: 5. Germline CDR1 is SEHNR and CDR2 is FQNEAQ (reference sequence). The CDR3 has 14 residues. CDR3 sequence (DNA): TGTGCCAGCAGTAGGACAGGGGGCGCCGAGACCCAGTACTTC. Translation: CASSRTGGAETQYF.

The chain combines TRBV12-3 or TRBV12-4 with TRBJ1-1; TRBD1 might be the D (6 bases). V lost 5 bases and J lost 5, with 15 bases in between. This CDR3 region has 14 residues. CDR3 DNA sequence: TGTGCCAGCAGTCAAACAGGGTTTAGGACTGAAGCTTTCTTT. The encoded protein is CASSQTGFRTEAFF.

A few counts support this clonotype. The gene calls are TRBV7-9 and TRBJ1-3, with D perhaps matching TRBD1 (6 bases). This CDR3 comprises 14 residues. Germline V gives CDR1 SEHNR, CDR2 FQNEAQ (reference sequence). Trimming left V 3 bases short and J 4 bases short, with 10 bases between. This chain's CDR3 is CASSFTGRGNTIYF. Here the CDR3 DNA reads TGTGCCAGCAGCTTTACAGGGAGAGGAAACACCATATATTTT.

This clonotype was recorded a few times. The chain carries TRBV7-8 and TRBJ1-5; 9 bases agree with TRBD1. V trimming: 5 bases; J trimming: 4 bases; junction bases outside the gene matches: 9. CDR3 length equals 16 residues. Germline V CDR1 and CDR2: SGHVS, FQNEAQ. The CDR3, as DNA: TGTGCCAGCAGCCTCCGGGACAGGGTATTAAATCAGCCCCAGCATTTT. Protein product: CASSLRDRVLNQPQHF.

In this sample, this clonotype turned up many times. The V and J genes are TRBV5-1 and TRBJ1-1, with unresolved D. The CDR3 loop spans 14 amino acids. Germline CDR1 reads SGHRS; CDR2 reads YFSETQ. The ends were cut back, 4 bases at V and 4 bases at J, with 14 bases in the middle. The DNA for the CDR3 is TGCGCCAGCAGCCCGGGGTCAGCGGTCACTGAAGCTTTCTTT. Translated: CASSPGSAVTEAFF. Full variable domain (remainder filled in from reference TRBV5-1 and TRBJ1-1): KAGVTQTPRYLIKTRGQQVTLSCSPISGHRSVSWYQQTPGQGLQFLFEYFSETQRNKGNFPGRFSGRQFSNSRSEMNVSTLELGDSALYLCASSPGSAVTEAFFGQGTRLTVV.

This clonotype was seen many times. V is TRBV20-1 and J is TRBJ1-1; 7 bases match TRBD1. Germline loops: CDR1 DFQATT, CDR2 SNEGSKA (reference sequence). V dropped 6 bases and J dropped 1; count of bases not matched to a gene: 8. This CDR3 spans 14 amino acids. CDR3 bases: TGCAGTGCCCCCCCGACAGGGAGGAACACTGAAGCTTTCTTT. The encoded protein is CSAPPTGRNTEAFF.

This clonotype was detected a few times. The chain couples TRBV5-1 to TRBJ1-2, with D maybe TRBD1 (5 bases). The CDR3 runs to 12 residues. Germline assignment: CDR1 SGHRS and CDR2 YFSETQ. V was shortened by 1 base and J by 8 bases, with 9 bases between the two germline ends. The CDR3 reads CASSLQGGGYTF. The CDR3 DNA follows: TGCGCCAGCAGCTTGCAGGGTGGAGGCTACACCTTC.

At least ten counts were recorded for this clonotype. The chain combines TRBV12-3 or TRBV12-4 with TRBJ2-7; the D is unclear. V was trimmed by 4 bases and J by 2 bases, leaving 21 bases between them. This CDR3 spans 17 amino acids. The CDR3 loop is CASSSSDGYLRTYEQYF. CDR3 bases: TGTGCCAGCAGTTCGTCCGACGGCTACCTACGGACCTACGAGCAGTACTTC.

This clonotype was found many times. The chain is built from TRBV18 and TRBJ1-2; 8 positions agree with TRBD1. Germline CDR1 reads KGHSH; CDR2 reads LQKENI. With 6 bases clipped from V and 6 bases from J, the junction kept 6 bases outside the gene matches. The CDR3 consists of 13 residues. The CDR3 coding sequence is TGTGCCAGCTCCCGGACAGGGCCCGATGGCTACACCTTC. Its protein product is CASSRTGPDGYTF.

The V gene is TRBV5-1, the J gene TRBJ2-7; 8 nucleotides align to TRBD1. J gave up 5 bases and V 4 bases, and 5 bases lay outside the gene matches. Germline V gene lookup returns CDR1 SGHRS and CDR2 YFSETQ. There are 13 residues in the CDR3. The chain's CDR3 is CASSPGQGDEQYV. CDR3 nucleotide sequence: TGCGCCAGCAGCCCCGGACAGGGTGACGAGCAGTACGTC.

In this sample, this clonotype turned up many times. V is TRBV2 and J is TRBJ2-7, with D unclear. Per the germline V gene, CDR1 is SNHLY and CDR2 is FYNNEI. Trimming shortened V by 6 bases and J by 4 bases, and 16 bases separated the two germline ends. This CDR3 region has 14 residues. CDR3 in amino acids: CASSPTSEIYEQYV. DNA of the CDR3: TGTGCCAGCAGCCCTACAAGTGAAATTTACGAGCAGTACGTC.

In this sample, this clonotype turned up many times. V gene TRBV20-1 combines with J gene TRBJ1-1; D gene ambiguous. CDR3 length equals 12 residues. V shed 6 bases and J shed 5 bases, with 13 bases lying between them. Germline lookup yields CDR1 DFQATT and CDR2 SNEGSKA (reference sequence). CDR3 DNA: TGCAGTGCCCCGGATGGTAAGACTGAAGCTTTCTTT. Its translation: CSAPDGKTEAFF.

There are a few counts of this clonotype. This sequence joins TRBV5-1 and TRBJ2-1; 7 nucleotides match TRBD2. From germline, CDR1 is SGHRS and CDR2 YFSETQ. V lost 1 base, J lost 0 bases, and 7 bases stayed unmatched. The CDR3 totals 17 residues. The CDR3 sequence: CASSLSPAGISYNEQFF. CDR3 sequence (DNA): TGCGCCAGCAGCTTGTCCCCAGCGGGGATCTCCTACAATGAGCAGTTCTTC.

This chain joins TRBV6-2 or TRBV6-3 and TRBJ1-1; D is unclear. The germline V gene has CDR1 MNHEY and CDR2 SVGEGT. V lost 0 bases, J lost 7 bases, and 9 bases lay in between. This CDR3 has 13 amino acids. The CDR3 here is CASSYSGISEAFF. In nucleotides, the CDR3 is TGTGCCAGCAGTTACTCTGGGATTAGTGAAGCTTTCTTT.

This clonotype was seen repeatedly, ten times or more. The chain carries TRBV7-9 and TRBJ1-3, with D maybe TRBD1 (5 bases). Germline V gene data show CDR1 as SEHNR and CDR2 as FQNEAQ (reference sequence). Trimming cost V 11 bases and J 0 bases, with 14 bases left between them. This CDR3 region has 14 residues. The CDR3 nucleotides are TGTGCCGAGGGACGGGCCATCTCTGGAAACACCATATATTTT. It yields the protein CAEGRAISGNTIYF.

This clonotype turned up a few times. The V call is TRBV6-5, the J call TRBJ1-1; 7 bases line up with TRBD1. J was trimmed by 4 bases and V by 2 bases; bases with no gene match: 7. The CDR3 is 15 amino acids. The V gene's germline CDR1 is MNHEY and CDR2 SVGAGI. The CDR3 region has the DNA TGTGCCAGCAGTTACGGACAGGAAGGGGGCACTGAAGCTTTCTTT. As protein: CASSYGQEGGTEAFF.

This clonotype was picked up many times. The chain is built from TRBV7-2 and TRBJ1-6; D remains ambiguous. The CDR3 is 15 amino acids. V dropped 1 base and J dropped 7 bases, with 11 bases sitting between them. Germline CDR1 and CDR2: SGHTA and FQGNSA. CDR3 region: CASSLVRTGNSPLHF. The CDR3 nucleotides read TGTGCCAGCAGCTTAGTTCGGACCGGGAATTCACCCCTCCACTTT.

The rearrangement joins TRBV15 to TRBJ1-2, with unresolved D. Trimming removed 0 bases at V and 2 bases at J, with 1 base between. The CDR3 spans 12 residues. Per germline, CDR1 LNHNV and CDR2 YYDKDF (reference sequence). CDR3 sequence: CATSRENYGYTF. Written as DNA, the CDR3 is TGTGCCACCAGCAGAGAAAACTATGGCTACACCTTC.